This TCR beta chain appears in the sequencing data of a study of blood T cells in healthy people across ages. Study findings and constraints: Without sorted subsets, naive and antigen-experienced compartments could not be conclusively compared. Age brought a roughly linear fall in TCR beta diversity measured per million T cells.

The count of this clonotype is one. Its antigen is still unknown. Trimming cost V 2 bases and J 5 bases, with 15 bases left between them. Germline V CDR1 and CDR2: KGHSH, LQKENI. The CDR3 is made up of 15 amino acids. Combining a sample-barcoded 5' primer with a J-beta primer mix, a second PCR ran for roughly 7 to 12 cycles. Template switching added a 12-random-nucleotide identifier to every cDNA molecule. Via MiXCR, TCRdb re-called the 5' RACE reads, giving one row per CDR3 protein. Seen here are roughly 1,800,000 distinct CDR3 sequences, roughly 49% observed once, and the top ten hold 2% to 2.5%. V usage is TRBV18 and J usage is TRBJ1-2; D ambiguous. The sequence derives from a woman in her forties in good health. What was sequenced was blood. The CDR3 DNA reads as TGTGCCAGCTCACCAAGGGCGGAAAACGTTTATGGCTACACCTTC. Its translation is CASSPRAENVYGYTF.